A single sample gave rise to the 9 T cell receptor beta chains below, sequenced in a study of beta chain features in type 1 diabetes. Study-level results: Shorter TCRB CDR3s, moderately but significantly so, marked every one of the four CD4+ subsets in Type 1 diabetes patients.

Their antigens are not known. Reverse transcription of all isolated RNA meant that expressed TCRB transcripts were sequenced. Repertoires were generated with immunoSEQ multiplex PCR, while TCRdb's copy carries only in-frame clones and drops some. The table records 250,000 or so clones, roughly 20% of them present only once. The sample comprised naive CD4+ T cells from blood. All receptors come from a woman aged 40 to 50 with type 1 diabetes.

The chain carries TRBV9 and TRBJ2-2, with TRBD1 matching 11 bases. Germline values: CDR1 SGDLS, CDR2 YYNGEE. There are 17 residues in the CDR3. V trimming: 0 bases; J trimming: 4 bases; junction bases outside the gene matches: 5. CDR3 nucleotide sequence: TGTGCCAGCAGCGTAGGAGGGACAGGGGGTTCCACCGGGGAGCTGTTTTTT. Encoded protein: CASSVGGTGGSTGELFF.

This chain links TRBV5-6 with TRBJ1-1; 9 bases match TRBD1. Germline values: CDR1 SGHDT, CDR2 YYEEEE. There are 13 residues in the CDR3. With 0 bases clipped from V and 6 bases from J, the junction kept 0 bases outside the gene matches. The CDR3 nucleotides are TGTGCCAGCAGCTTGGACAGGGGGCCTGAAGCTTTCTTT. Encoded protein: CASSLDRGPEAFF.

The chain carries TRBV10-3 and TRBJ2-7, with a tentative D call TRBD1 (5 bases). V was trimmed by 0 bases and J by 3 bases, leaving 12 bases between them. The CDR3 loop spans 15 amino acids. CDR1 and CDR2 (germline): ENHRY, SYGVKD. CDR3 sequence: CAISESQGGNYEQYF. The CDR3 bases are TGTGCCATCAGTGAGTCCCAGGGTGGGAACTACGAGCAGTACTTC.

The genes are TRBV6-4 and TRBJ2-3, with D possibly being TRBD2 (6 bases). The CDR3 covers 14 residues. Trimming pared 6 bases from V and 2 bases from J, leaving 12 bases between. Germline V gene sequence: CDR1 MRHNA, CDR2 SNTAGT. CDR3 region: CASSSSGATDTQYF. The CDR3 DNA reads TGTGCCAGCAGCTCGTCGGGAGCCACAGATACGCAGTATTTT.

This sequence joins TRBV6-5 and TRBJ1-5; TRBD1 matches 8 bases. The V gene end was trimmed by 6 bases and the J gene end by 5 bases; junction bases not matched to a gene: 9. Germline V CDR1 and CDR2: MNHEY, SVGAGI. The CDR3 is 15 residues long. CDR3 region: CASSPRSGGDQPQHF. In DNA, the CDR3 is TGTGCCAGCAGCCCCCGGTCAGGGGGCGATCAGCCCCAGCATTTT.

The V call is TRBV9, the J call TRBJ2-1, with 10 bases matching TRBD2. Germline loops: CDR1 SGDLS, CDR2 YYNGEE. The CDR3 contains 16 residues. Trimming removed 4 bases from V and 9 bases from J; junction bases left unmatched: 13. In DNA, the CDR3 is TGTGCCAGCAGCTCCGGAGCCAGCGGGGGGGTCGTTGAGCAGTTCTTC. Residues: CASSSGASGGVVEQFF.

A few counts support this clone. V gene TRBV7-2 combines with J gene TRBJ2-5, with 13 bases lining up with TRBD2. The CDR3 spans 14 residues. Germline CDR1 SGHTA, CDR2 FQGNSA. With V trimmed by 10 bases and J by 1 base, 3 bases remained unmatched. CDR3 sequence: CATGLAGVQETQYF. The CDR3 bases are TGTGCCACCGGACTAGCGGGAGTCCAAGAGACCCAGTACTTC.

This clone was seen more than once but under ten times. V usage is TRBV29-1 and J usage is TRBJ2-1, with 10 bases identical to TRBD2. The germline CDR1 and CDR2 sequences are SQVTM and ANQGSEA. The V gene end was trimmed by 7 bases and the J gene end by 5 bases; junction bases not matched to a gene: 17. CDR3 length equals 17 residues. CDR3 sequence (DNA): TGCAGCGGATCGGCCTTTCGGGCAAGCGGGAGGGACAATGAGCAGTTCTTC. This sequence encodes CSGSAFRASGRDNEQFF.

The V call is TRBV29-1, the J call TRBJ1-1, with a tentative D call TRBD1 (5 bases). Germline assignment: CDR1 SQVTM and CDR2 ANQGSEA. This CDR3 is built from 14 residues. Trimming pared 7 bases from V and 1 base from J, leaving 16 bases between. CDR3: CSAQMTATNTEAFF. Here the CDR3 DNA reads TGCAGCGCTCAAATGACAGCAACGAACACTGAAGCTTTCTTT.